The sequence of this TCR beta chain was determined in a study of Graves' ophthalmopathy and Graves' hyperthyroidism. As for the study in general: Peripheral blood collection took place at initial diagnosis, before any treatment. Broader study findings: Most clonotypes expanded in thyroid above 0.001 frequency were present in blood too.

Pregnancy or lactation, uncontrolled infections and other autoimmune diseases were grounds for excluding patients. Researchers took RNA transcripts and amplified TCR beta CDR3 regions from them. An initial RT-PCR round employing HTBI primers preceded a second-round multiplex PCR. Each CDR3 protein is one row after TCRdb ran MiXCR on the multiplex PCR reads. The sample carries 600,000 to 650,000 distinct CDR3 sequences, 22% recorded once. This clonotype has ten or more counts. The antigen remains unidentified. This receptor was obtained from a woman between 18 and 30 years old with stable Graves' hyperthyroidism. Some clones in this sample may be carry-over from other donors' samples. The sequenced material came from peripheral blood.

The CDR3 DNA follows: TGTGCCATCAGTGGGACAGGGAGTGGAGAGACCCAGTACTTC. Residues: CAISGTGSGETQYF. The chain carries TRBV10-3 and TRBJ2-5; 8 bases are a match to TRBD1. The CDR3 is 14 amino acids. Trimming removed 4 bases from V and 4 bases from J; junction bases left unmatched: 5. Per the germline V gene, CDR1 is ENHRY and CDR2 is SYGVKD.